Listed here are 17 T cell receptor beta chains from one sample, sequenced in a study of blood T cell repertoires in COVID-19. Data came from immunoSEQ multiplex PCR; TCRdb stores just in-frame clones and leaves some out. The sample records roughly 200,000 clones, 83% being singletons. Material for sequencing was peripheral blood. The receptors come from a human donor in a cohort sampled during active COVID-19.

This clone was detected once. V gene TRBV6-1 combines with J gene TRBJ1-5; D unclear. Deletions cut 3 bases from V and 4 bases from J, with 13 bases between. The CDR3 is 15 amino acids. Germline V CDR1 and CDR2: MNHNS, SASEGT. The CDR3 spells CASSDAGFGNQPQHF. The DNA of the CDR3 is TGTGCCAGCAGTGACGCGGGGTTCGGGAATCAGCCCCAGCATTTT.

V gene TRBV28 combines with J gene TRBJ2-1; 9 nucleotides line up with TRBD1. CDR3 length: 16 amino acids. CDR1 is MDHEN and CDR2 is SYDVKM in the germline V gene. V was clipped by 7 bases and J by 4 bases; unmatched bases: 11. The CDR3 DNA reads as TGTGCCAGCACTGAGAAGAGGGGACAGGGTTACAATGAGCAGTTCTTC. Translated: CASTEKRGQGYNEQFF. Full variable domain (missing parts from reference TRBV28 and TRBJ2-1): DVKVTQSSRYLVKRTGEKVFLECVQDMDHENMFWYRQDPGLGLRLIYFSYDVKMKEKGDIPEGYSVSREKKERFSLILESASTNQTSMYLCASTEKRGQGYNEQFFGPGTRLTVL.

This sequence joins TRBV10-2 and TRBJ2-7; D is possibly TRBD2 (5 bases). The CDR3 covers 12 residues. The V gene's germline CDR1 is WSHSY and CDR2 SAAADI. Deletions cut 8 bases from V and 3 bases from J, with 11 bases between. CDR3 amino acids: CASAVGNYEQYF. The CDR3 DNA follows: TGCGCCAGCGCGGTCGGGAACTACGAGCAGTACTTC.

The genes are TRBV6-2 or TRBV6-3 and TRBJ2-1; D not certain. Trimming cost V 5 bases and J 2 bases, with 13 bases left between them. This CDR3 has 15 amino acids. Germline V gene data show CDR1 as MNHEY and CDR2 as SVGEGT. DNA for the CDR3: TGTGCCAGCAGTACCGCTCGCGGCGCCTACAATGAGCAGTTCTTC. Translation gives CASSTARGAYNEQFF.

DNA for the CDR3: TGTGCCAGTAGCCCCGGGGGGGGCCCGATCTATGGCTACACCTTC. It encodes CASSPGGGPIYGYTF. This chain links TRBV28 with TRBJ1-2; a possible D gene is TRBD1 (6 bases). V lost 9 bases to trimming and J lost 4 bases, with 21 bases between them. This CDR3 has 15 amino acids. Germline CDR1 and CDR2: MDHEN and SYDVKM.

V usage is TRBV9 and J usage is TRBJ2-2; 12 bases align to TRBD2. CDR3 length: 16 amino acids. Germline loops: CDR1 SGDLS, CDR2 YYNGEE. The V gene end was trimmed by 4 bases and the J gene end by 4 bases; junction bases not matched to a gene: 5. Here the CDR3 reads CASSRTSGASTGELFF. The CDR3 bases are TGTGCCAGCAGCAGGACTAGCGGGGCATCCACCGGGGAGCTGTTTTTT.

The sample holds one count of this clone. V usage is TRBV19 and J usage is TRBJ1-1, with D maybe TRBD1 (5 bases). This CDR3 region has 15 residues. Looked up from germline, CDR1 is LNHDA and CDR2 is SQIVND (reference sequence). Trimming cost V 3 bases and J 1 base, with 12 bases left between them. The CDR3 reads CASSIRAGSNTEAFF. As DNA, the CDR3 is TGTGCCAGTAGTATTAGAGCAGGGTCGAACACTGAAGCTTTCTTT.

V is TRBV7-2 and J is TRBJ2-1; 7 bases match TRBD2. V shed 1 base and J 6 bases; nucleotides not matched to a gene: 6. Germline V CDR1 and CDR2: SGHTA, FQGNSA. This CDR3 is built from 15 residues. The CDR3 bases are TGTGCCAGCAGCTTAGAGTTGGGAGGGACCAATGAGCAGTTCTTC. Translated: CASSLELGGTNEQFF.

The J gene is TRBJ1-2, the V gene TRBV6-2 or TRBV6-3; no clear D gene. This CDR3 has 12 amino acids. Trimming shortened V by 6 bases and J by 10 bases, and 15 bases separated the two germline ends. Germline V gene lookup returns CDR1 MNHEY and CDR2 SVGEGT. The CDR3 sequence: CASSIQKSFYTF. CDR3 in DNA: TGTGCCAGCAGCATACAGAAAAGCTTCTACACCTTC.

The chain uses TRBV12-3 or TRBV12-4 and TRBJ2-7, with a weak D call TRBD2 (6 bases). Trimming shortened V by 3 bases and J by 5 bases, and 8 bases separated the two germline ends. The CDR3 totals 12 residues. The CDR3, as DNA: TGTGCCAGCAGTTTTCGGGGGAACGAGCAGTACTTC. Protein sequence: CASSFRGNEQYF.

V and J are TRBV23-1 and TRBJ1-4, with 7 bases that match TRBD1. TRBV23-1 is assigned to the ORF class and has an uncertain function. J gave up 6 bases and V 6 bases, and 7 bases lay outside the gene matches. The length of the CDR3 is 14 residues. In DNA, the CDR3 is TGCGCCAGCAGCCGGTGGGACAGACATGAAAAACTGTTTTTT. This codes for CASSRWDRHEKLFF.

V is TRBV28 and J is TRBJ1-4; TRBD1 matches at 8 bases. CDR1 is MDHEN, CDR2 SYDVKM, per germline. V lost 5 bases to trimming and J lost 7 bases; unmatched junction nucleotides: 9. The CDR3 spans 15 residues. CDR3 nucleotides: TGTGCCAGCAGTAAGGGACAGGCCAACGTTGAAAAACTGTTTTTT. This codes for CASSKGQANVEKLFF.

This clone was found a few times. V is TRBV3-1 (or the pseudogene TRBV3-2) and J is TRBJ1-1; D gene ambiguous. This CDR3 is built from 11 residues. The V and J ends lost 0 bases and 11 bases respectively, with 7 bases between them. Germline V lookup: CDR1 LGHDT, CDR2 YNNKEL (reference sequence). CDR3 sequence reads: CASSQDRIAFF. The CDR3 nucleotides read TGTGCCAGCAGCCAAGATCGTATTGCTTTCTTT.

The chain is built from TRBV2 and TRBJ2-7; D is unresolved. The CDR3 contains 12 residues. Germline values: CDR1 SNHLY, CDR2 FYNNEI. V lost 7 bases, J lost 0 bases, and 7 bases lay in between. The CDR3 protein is CASTESSYEQYF. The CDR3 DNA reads TGTGCCAGCACTGAGAGCTCCTACGAGCAGTACTTC.

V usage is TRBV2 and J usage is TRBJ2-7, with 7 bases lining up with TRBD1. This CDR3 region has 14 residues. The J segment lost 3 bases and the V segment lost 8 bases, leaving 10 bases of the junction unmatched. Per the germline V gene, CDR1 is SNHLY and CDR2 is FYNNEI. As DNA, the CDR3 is TGTGCCAGCCAGGGGACAGTCGGTGTCTACGAGCAGTACTTC. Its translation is CASQGTVGVYEQYF.

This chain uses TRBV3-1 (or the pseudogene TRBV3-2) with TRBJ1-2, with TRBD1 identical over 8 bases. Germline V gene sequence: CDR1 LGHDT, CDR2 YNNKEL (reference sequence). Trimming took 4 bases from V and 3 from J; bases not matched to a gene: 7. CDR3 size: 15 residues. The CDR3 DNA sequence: TGTGCCAGCAGCCGAACGGACAGGGAATACTATGGCTACACCTTC. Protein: CASSRTDREYYGYTF.

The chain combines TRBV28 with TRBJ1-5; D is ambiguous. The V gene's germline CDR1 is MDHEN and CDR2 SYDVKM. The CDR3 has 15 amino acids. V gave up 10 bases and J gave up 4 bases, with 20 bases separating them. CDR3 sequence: CAIKLGRTLNQPQHF. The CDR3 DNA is TGTGCCATAAAGCTGGGCCGAACATTAAATCAGCCCCAGCATTTT.